This paragraph reports one TCR beta chain. What it binds is unknown. Libraries were prepared by immunoSEQ multiplex PCR; TCRdb keeps only in-frame clonotypes and omits some of them. The sample shows 150,000 to 200,000 clones, 92% of them seen only once. The source of the sample is a study of T cell responses to AZD1222 COVID-19 vaccine. Study outcomes and limitations: Recipients of AZD1222 seropositive at baseline numbered only 6 or 7. In a largely white British group with more females than males, clonal diversity was possibly underestimated. Unmutated variant regions are reportedly the target of nearly half of TCRs that are spike-specific.

Pooled in the analysis were second doses at about 4 or about 12 weeks. The junction had 9 bases not matched to a gene; V was cut back by 4 bases and J by 3 bases. The CDR3 is 16 amino acids. Germline CDR1 is SGHTA and CDR2 is FQGTGA. The receptor's source is an adult who received the AZD1222 COVID-19 vaccine. The V and J genes are TRBV7-3 and TRBJ1-2; 9 positions match TRBD1. Source: peripheral blood, taken 28 days after the second AZD1222 dose. The DNA for the CDR3 is TGTGCCAGCAGCTACTCCGGGACAGGGCTCGACTATGGCTACACCTTC. Amino acid sequence: CASSYSGTGLDYGYTF.